The 5 T cell receptor beta chains listed next were all sequenced from one sample in a study of blood T cell repertoires in COVID-19. Data came from immunoSEQ multiplex PCR; TCRdb stores just in-frame clones and leaves some out. This sample has some 220,000 clones, with approximately 85% found just once. Sequenced material: peripheral blood. The receptor set was obtained from a woman in her sixties or seventies with COVID-19, enrolled during active disease.

CDR3 nucleotides: TGTGCCAGCACTAGCACCCACGAGCAGTACTTC. This codes for CASTSTHEQYF. This chain links TRBV7-2 with TRBJ2-7, with a tentative D call TRBD2 (5 bases). Per germline, CDR1 SGHTA and CDR2 FQGNSA. There are 11 residues in the CDR3. V lost 7 bases, J lost 5 bases, and 9 bases lay in between. The variable domain in full, with the rest retrieved from reference TRBV7-2 and TRBJ2-7, is GAGVSQSPSNKVTEKGKDVELRCDPISGHTALYWYRQSLGQGLEFLIYFQGNSAPDKSGLPSDRFSAERTGGSVSTLTIQRTQQEDSAVYLCASTSTHEQYFGPGTRLTVT.

The gene calls are TRBV7-3 and TRBJ1-6; tentatively, D is TRBD1 (6 bases). V lost 5 bases to trimming and J lost 5 bases, with 10 bases between them. The CDR3 covers 14 residues. In germline, CDR1 is SGHTA, CDR2 FQGTGA. The CDR3 DNA reads as TGTGCCAGCAGCCGCCAGGGGAATAATTCACCCCTCCACTTT. It is translated as CASSRQGNNSPLHF. The variable domain in full, with the rest retrieved from reference TRBV7-3 and TRBJ1-6, is GAGVSQTPSNKVTEKGKYVELRCDPISGHTALYWYRQSLGQGPEFLIYFQGTGAADDSGLPNDRFFAVRPEGSVSTLKIQRTERGDSAVYLCASSRQGNNSPLHFGNGTRLTVT.

The chain combines TRBV27 with TRBJ1-4; D is uncertain. This CDR3 is 16 amino acids long. Germline assignment: CDR1 MNHEY and CDR2 SMNVEV (reference sequence). V lost 6 bases and J 3 bases, leaving 17 bases between the germline ends. Here the CDR3 reads CASSVDLRSSNEKLFF. DNA for the CDR3: TGTGCCAGCAGCGTAGATCTCAGGTCCTCTAATGAAAAACTGTTTTTT. Supplemented by reference TRBV27 and TRBJ1-4, the full variable domain reads EAQVTQNPRYLITVTGKKLTVTCSQNMNHEYMSWYRQDPGLGLRQIYYSMNVEVTDKGDVPEGYKVSRKEKRNFPLILESPSPNQTSLYFCASSVDLRSSNEKLFFGSGTQLSVL.

The J gene is TRBJ1-2, the V gene TRBV7-3; perhaps TRBD1 as D (6 bases). This CDR3 has 18 amino acids. Trimming removed 7 bases at V and 8 bases at J, with 32 bases between. The germline CDR1 and CDR2 sequences are SGHTA and FQGTGA. The CDR3 DNA reads as TGTGCCAGCAACCCCGGTGGTATTTCTAGGGGGAAAAGTGGCGGCTACACCTTC. Translation: CASNPGGISRGKSGGYTF.

This clone is a singleton in its sample. CDR3 coding DNA: TGCGCCAGCAGCCAAGTCACTAGCGGGAGGAGGCAAGAGACCCAGTACTTC. Residues: CASSQVTSGRRQETQYF. The V call is TRBV4-1, the J call TRBJ2-5; 12 bases are a match to TRBD2. With 1 base clipped from V and 2 bases from J, the junction kept 5 bases outside the gene matches. There are 17 residues in the CDR3. Looked up from germline, CDR1 is MGHRA and CDR2 is YSYEKL.